This note documents a single T cell receptor beta chain sequence. In this sample, this clonotype turned up a few times. Its antigen remains unidentified. There are no base qualities to consult, and no much larger clone falls within one base. The sample is drawn from a study of vaccination and CD4 T cells after COVID-19 (dated by TCRdb to between 2021 and 2022). Broadly, across the study: Every convalescent patient had a positive nasal swab PCR test for SARS-CoV-2, with mild disease in nine patients and severe disease in one. Participants got two doses of the Pfizer-BioNTech BNT162b2 vaccine (n=8) or two doses of the Moderna mRNA-1273 vaccine (n=2). In control cultures, a CEFX viral epitope pool was used as positive control, an HIV-1 Nef peptide pool was used as negative control, or no peptide was added. Culture stimuli were overlapping spike peptide pools from SARS-CoV-2 and from the common cold coronaviruses HCoV-NL63, HCoV-OC43 and HCoV-229E. Post-COVID blood samples from convalescent patients were collected a median of approximately 93 days after diagnosis, with a range of about 35 to 180 days. Post-vaccine blood samples were taken a median of roughly 72 days after the second vaccine dose, with a range of 14 to 241 days. The convalescent cohort comprised six males and four females, including two Hispanic individuals, seven Caucasians, two Asians and one multiracial person. The spike-specific CD4+ TCR repertoire was compared before and after mRNA vaccination in approximately ten COVID-19 convalescent patients and 4 infection-naive healthy vaccine recipients.

To prepare the library, PCR was applied. At the Johns Hopkins FTIC core, DNA from the cultured CD4+ T cells underwent TCR sequencing with the Oncomine TCR Beta short-read assay. Genomic DNA was extracted from the cultured CD4+ T cells with the QIAamp micro DNA kit. Oncomine TCR Beta libraries from cultured CD4+ T cells were pooled with unique dual indexes and sequenced on an Illumina iSeq 100. The original methods were these. Non-productive sequences were removed, and CDR3s that did not start with C, did not end with F or W, or were shorter than 7 amino acids were discarded. The MANAFEST web application identified antigen-specific clonotypes by comparing peptide-stimulated wells against reference wells and other culture wells. An FDR below 0.05, an odds ratio above 5, and a productive frequency above 0.1% in at least two of three replicate wells were required for clones to be considered positive. A clonotype counted as cross-reactive if it showed significant expansion both in the SARS-CoV-2 spike wells and in at least one common cold coronavirus spike condition. Similarity between CDR3 sequences was evaluated in R version 3.6.1 using Levenshtein distances (stringdist) and unrooted phylogenetic trees (ape). Through fastp at Q25 and MiXCR, TCRdb rebuilt clones from the public reads, retaining in-frame beta chains. Each CDR3 protein appears once, grouped with its most common genes and DNA. TCRdb assigned the V and J calls; the authors' analysis was not used. Within this sample are about 3,000 distinct CDR3 sequences, with about 33% of them counted one time only. The ten largest clonotypes hold 37% of the sample.

V lost 0 bases and J lost 4 bases; the stretch between them is 7 bases long. CDR3 length: 14 amino acids, cysteine to phenylalanine. Only CDR3 DNA is held: 42 bases, read in frame from base 1. CDR1 SNHLY and CDR2 FYNNEI are derived from the germline V gene. Broad study findings and their caveats: Relatively few convalescent patients were included in the study, and early timepoints after natural infection were not analyzed. An increase in the median number of SARS-CoV-2-reactive clonotypes from some 20 after infection to roughly 38 after vaccination was observed, but the change was not found to be significant. In convalescent patients, nearly all vaccine-specific clones (304 of 307) were found to be mono-reactive for SARS-CoV-2 spike rather than cross-reactive with common cold coronaviruses. Among convalescent patients, a median about 86% of the SARS-CoV-2-reactive clones seen after vaccination appeared only after vaccination, which suggests priming specific to the vaccine.

Interpreted using the paper, the treatment or condition label stands for: approximately nine-day PBMC culture with coronavirus spike peptide pools or control peptides (ViraFEST assay). The study used the ViraFEST assay, which expanded antigen-specific T cells with peptide pools and then identified expanded clonotypes by TCR sequencing. The positive SARS-CoV-2 PCR tests of the convalescent patients were dated from March to December 2020, before the Alpha, Beta and Delta variants emerged in the United States. Each well held millions of PBMCs cultured in IMDM containing roughly 5% human AB serum and about 10 IU/ml IL-2, with 7.5 to 10 ug/ml peptide pools added. On days 3 and 7, half of the culture medium was replaced with fresh IL-2-containing medium. After around 10 days of culture, CD4+ T cells were isolated by negative selection using the EasySep CD4+ T cell isolation kit. PBMCs were separated from whole blood using Ficoll-Paque Plus gradient centrifugation and then either used fresh or cryopreserved at -140C. Culture conditions were generally each tested in triplicate wells.

This TCR was sampled from a human donor who had recovered from COVID-19. The rearrangement combines TRBV2 with TRBJ1-3, with an unclear D gene assignment. Sequenced: CD4+ T cells from blood, cultured in vitro. The sequenced DNA: TGTGCCAGCAGTGAAGCGCTTGTCGGAAACACCATATATTTT. It is translated as CASSEALVGNTIYF.